Presented here are 30 T cell receptor beta chains from one specimen sequenced in a study of CD8+ T cells in alopecia areata. Treatment given: oral pan-JAK inhibitor, 5-10 mg twice daily. RNA was extracted and reverse transcribed into cDNA as the sequencing template. Libraries were prepared by immunoSEQ multiplex PCR; TCRdb keeps only in-frame clonotypes and omits some of them. The sample yields 200,000 to 250,000 clones, 64% seen once. Here the sequenced sample was CD4+ T cells sorted from blood, taken at week 4, from a patient treated with tofacitinib. Receptors were obtained from a human donor with alopecia areata.

The chain joins TRBV4-1 to TRBJ1-1; 10 bases line up with TRBD1. The CDR3 consists of 16 residues. Germline CDR1 MGHRA, CDR2 YSYEKL. The ends lost 0 bases at V and 6 bases at J; junction bases unmatched: 7. CDR3 in amino acids: CASSQDPRQGASEAFF. The DNA of the CDR3 is TGCGCCAGCAGCCAAGATCCGAGACAGGGGGCTTCTGAAGCTTTCTTT.

The chain has TRBV19 and TRBJ2-1, with 9 bases fitting TRBD2. Per the germline V gene, CDR1 is LNHDA and CDR2 is SQIVND (reference sequence). Trimming cost V 7 bases and J 4 bases; bases outside gene matches: 11. This CDR3 comprises 16 residues. CDR3 protein: CASTPRWLAGYNEQFF. DNA for the CDR3: TGTGCCAGTACCCCCAGATGGCTAGCGGGGTACAATGAGCAGTTCTTC.

This clone appeared once. The genes are TRBV6-6 and TRBJ2-1; 14 nucleotides line up with TRBD2. The J segment lost 4 bases and the V segment lost 6 bases, leaving 5 bases of the junction unmatched. CDR1 MNHNY and CDR2 SVGAGI come from the germline V gene (reference sequence). This CDR3 has 16 amino acids. CDR3 sequence reads: CASSKGLAGGYNEQFF. Here the CDR3 DNA reads TGTGCCAGCAGCAAAGGACTAGCGGGGGGTTACAATGAGCAGTTCTTC.

A remark on this clone: This sample includes further DNA sequences coding for the same CDR3. The chain couples TRBV29-1 to TRBJ1-1; D is ambiguous. This CDR3 region has 11 residues. The germline gives CDR1 SQVTM, CDR2 ANQGSEA. The V gene lost 6 bases and the J gene lost 1 base, with 6 bases spanning the gap. This CDR3 is CSVGRNTEAFF. The DNA of the CDR3 is TGCAGCGTAGGTCGGAACACTGAAGCTTTCTTT.

The chain couples TRBV2 to TRBJ2-6; TRBD1 might be the D (5 bases). With 6 bases removed from V and 4 bases from J, the gap between germline ends came to 13 bases. The CDR3 extends over 15 amino acids. Germline V gene lookup returns CDR1 SNHLY and CDR2 FYNNEI. CDR3 region: CASRPPRTGANVLTF. The DNA for the CDR3 is TGTGCCAGCAGACCTCCAAGGACAGGGGCCAACGTCCTGACTTTC.

The chain's CDR3 is CASSSAGDSAQYF. The CDR3 DNA reads TGTGCCAGCAGCTCCGCGGGGGACTCGGCCCAGTACTTC. The chain uses TRBV5-6 and TRBJ2-5, with 7 bases lining up with TRBD2. J was trimmed by 9 bases and V by 3 bases; bases with no gene match: 8. This CDR3 has 13 amino acids. The germline CDR1 and CDR2 sequences are SGHDT and YYEEEE. Full variable domain (outside the CDR3, taken from reference TRBV5-6 and TRBJ2-5): DAGVTQSPTHLIKTRGQQVTLRCSPKSGHDTVSWYQQALGQGPQFIFQYYEEEERQRGNFPDRFSGHQFPNYSSELNVNALLLGDSALYLCASSSAGDSAQYFGPGTRLLVL.

A few counts support this clone. The V call is TRBV11-1, the J call TRBJ1-1; D is possibly TRBD1 (6 bases). CDR1 and CDR2 (germline): SGHAT, FQDESV (reference sequence). The CDR3 sequence is 14 residues long. V was pared by 5 bases and J by 3 bases, with 13 bases between. The CDR3 nucleotides are TGTGCCAGCAGCCACACAGGGAAGGACACTGAAGCTTTCTTT. Its protein is CASSHTGKDTEAFF.

The chain has TRBV2 and TRBJ2-7; D may correspond to TRBD1 or TRBD2 (5 bases each). The CDR3 extends over 15 amino acids. Trimming took 4 bases from V and 3 from J, leaving 16 bases between them. The germline gives CDR1 SNHLY, CDR2 FYNNEI. In DNA, the CDR3 is TGTGCCAGCAGTGGAGCCGACGGGACGATCTACGAGCAGTACTTC. It codes for CASSGADGTIYEQYF.

This clone was picked up a small number of times. This chain connects TRBV4-3 to TRBJ2-2; D might be TRBD1 (8 bases). CDR3 length equals 16 residues. Germline CDR1 LGHNA, CDR2 YSLEER. V was clipped by 1 base and J by 6 bases, with 15 bases between them. This chain's CDR3 is CASSQGTGRGAGELFF. The CDR3 region has the DNA TGCGCCAGCAGCCAAGGGACAGGGAGGGGAGCCGGGGAGCTGTTTTTT.

This clone has a handful of counts. The rearrangement joins TRBV5-4 to TRBJ2-5; D might be TRBD2 (6 bases). The V end was cut by 1 base, the J end by 5 bases, with 12 bases between. The CDR3 covers 14 residues. Germline V lookup: CDR1 SGHNT, CDR2 YYREEE (reference sequence). The DNA for the CDR3 is TGTGCCAGCAGCTTGAAACTAGCTGGCGAGACCCAGTACTTC. Its protein is CASSLKLAGETQYF. Combining the CDR3 with reference TRBV5-4 and TRBJ2-5 gives the whole variable domain ETGVTQSPTHLIKTRGQQVTLRCSSQSGHNTVSWYQQALGQGPQFIFQYYREEENGRGNFPPRFSGLQFPNYSSELNVNALELDDSALYLCASSLKLAGETQYFGPGTRLLVL.

V and J are TRBV9 and TRBJ1-2; no firm D call. The germline gives CDR1 SGDLS, CDR2 YYNGEE. CDR3 length equals 13 residues. V shed 0 bases and J shed 3 bases, with 6 bases lying between them. Written as DNA, the CDR3 is TGTGCCAGCAGCGTAGATGGGTACTATGGCTACACCTTC. Protein: CASSVDGYYGYTF. Using reference TRBV9 and TRBJ1-2 for the parts outside the CDR3, the full variable domain is DSGVTQTPKHLITATGQRVTLRCSPRSGDLSVYWYQQSLDQGLQFLIQYYNGEERAKGNILERFSAQQFPDLHSELNLSSLELGDSALYFCASSVDGYYGYTFGSGTRLTVV.

This chain links TRBV5-5 with TRBJ2-5; 10 bases agree with TRBD1. J was trimmed by 2 bases and V by 3 bases; bases with no gene match: 1. Germline CDR1 and CDR2: SGHKS and YYEKEE (reference sequence). The CDR3 covers 14 residues. The CDR3 DNA is TGTGCCAGCAGCTGGACAGGGGGTCAAGAGACCCAGTACTTC. It translates to CASSWTGGQETQYF.

In regard to this clone: The sample contains more than one DNA sequence encoding this CDR3. This sequence joins TRBV30 and TRBJ1-2; D gene ambiguous. Trimming cost V 0 bases and J 7 bases, with 6 bases left between them. The CDR3 sequence is 11 residues long. Germline V gives CDR1 GTSNPN, CDR2 SVGIG (reference sequence). In DNA form, the CDR3 reads TGTGCCTGGAGTGTGCCAGGTGGCTACACCTTC. Encoded protein: CAWSVPGGYTF.

This sequence joins TRBV30 and TRBJ2-3; the D is unclear. This CDR3 has 13 residues. Germline assignment: CDR1 GTSNPN and CDR2 SVGIG (reference sequence). V was trimmed by 2 bases and J by 2 bases, leaving 8 bases between them. CDR3: CAWSRNPTDTQYF. The CDR3 nucleotides read TGTGCCTGGAGTCGGAACCCCACAGATACGCAGTATTTT. The entire variable domain, with the rest obtained from reference TRBV30 and TRBJ2-3, is as follows: SQTIHQWPATLVQPVGSPLSLECTVEGTSNPNLYWYRQAAGRGLQLLFYSVGIGQISSEVPQNLSASRPQDRQFILSSKKLLLSDSGFYLCAWSRNPTDTQYFGPGTRLTVL.

The chain carries TRBV11-2 and TRBJ1-2; D may be TRBD1 (5 bases). V dropped 3 bases and J dropped 8 bases, with 13 bases sitting between them. The germline V gene has CDR1 SGHAT and CDR2 FQNNGV. CDR3 length: 13 residues. CDR3 nucleotide sequence: TGTGCCAGCAGCTTTGGGGGTATCGTGGGCTACACCTTC. It yields the protein CASSFGGIVGYTF.

This clone came up a few times. The chain couples TRBV7-9 to TRBJ1-1, with a tentative D call TRBD1 (5 bases). V lost 1 base and J 0 bases, leaving 9 bases between the germline ends. Germline V gene sequence: CDR1 SEHNR, CDR2 FQNEAQ (reference sequence). This CDR3 is 15 amino acids long. The CDR3 loop reads CASSLGGTVNTEAFF. CDR3 nucleotides: TGTGCCAGCAGCTTAGGGGGGACGGTGAACACTGAAGCTTTCTTT.

The rearrangement links TRBV6-1 to TRBJ2-7; D is perhaps TRBD2 (6 bases). The CDR3 spans 15 residues. V lost 5 bases to trimming and J lost 7 bases, with 21 bases between them. Per germline, CDR1 MNHNS and CDR2 SASEGT. CDR3 region: CASSSLGGNSWEQYF. CDR3 DNA: TGTGCCAGCAGTTCCCTCGGGGGAAATTCGTGGGAGCAGTACTTC.

This clone has a handful of counts. The chain carries TRBV2 and TRBJ1-1, with D maybe TRBD1 (5 bases). Trimming shortened V by 10 bases and J by 9 bases, and 18 bases separated the two germline ends. Germline V CDR1 and CDR2: SNHLY, FYNNEI. The CDR3 is 12 amino acids. The CDR3 sequence is CATSWGDGKAFF. The CDR3 DNA is TGTGCCACCTCCTGGGGCGATGGGAAAGCTTTCTTT.

The V call is TRBV5-1, the J call TRBJ2-2, with 10 positions matching TRBD1. Looked up from germline, CDR1 is SGHRS and CDR2 is YFSETQ. V was clipped by 4 bases and J by 5 bases; unmatched bases: 2. The CDR3 loop spans 14 amino acids. The CDR3 spells CASSRDRGTGELFF. The CDR3 coding sequence is TGCGCCAGCAGCCGGGACAGGGGAACCGGGGAGCTGTTTTTT.

The chain links TRBV30 to TRBJ2-7; unclear D gene. The CDR3 length is 14 residues. V lost 0 bases and J lost 6, with 15 bases in between. Germline values: CDR1 GTSNPN, CDR2 SVGIG (reference sequence). CDR3 loop: CAWSVSKQVPEQYF. The CDR3 coding sequence is TGTGCCTGGAGTGTCTCCAAGCAGGTCCCCGAGCAGTACTTC. Full variable domain (outside the CDR3, taken from reference TRBV30 and TRBJ2-7): SQTIHQWPATLVQPVGSPLSLECTVEGTSNPNLYWYRQAAGRGLQLLFYSVGIGQISSEVPQNLSASRPQDRQFILSSKKLLLSDSGFYLCAWSVSKQVPEQYFGPGTRLTVT.

This clone was counted a few times. This chain uses TRBV5-1 with TRBJ2-5; 9 nucleotides agree with TRBD1. V shed 4 bases and J 4 bases; nucleotides not matched to a gene: 11. Germline V gene sequence: CDR1 SGHRS, CDR2 YFSETQ. This CDR3 has 16 residues. The CDR3 DNA reads as TGCGCCAGCAGCCAACTTACAGGGGGCGCGAGAGAGACCCAGTACTTC. Its protein is CASSQLTGGARETQYF.

This clone was observed a few times. The gene calls are TRBV27 and TRBJ1-2, with D possibly TRBD1 on 6 matching bases. The CDR3 totals 15 residues. Germline loops: CDR1 MNHEY, CDR2 SMNVEV (reference sequence). The V and J ends lost 1 base and 2 bases respectively, with 11 bases between them. CDR3 amino acids: CASSLLGHLNYGYTF. In nucleotides, the CDR3 is TGTGCCAGCAGTTTATTGGGACACCTAAACTATGGCTACACCTTC.

This clone has more than one count but fewer than ten. The CDR3 DNA is TGCAGCGCCGCCGGGACATCCGGCTACACCTTC. Its protein product is CSAAGTSGYTF. This chain connects TRBV29-1 to TRBJ1-2, with D tentatively TRBD1 (6 bases). Between the trimmed V and J ends, which lost 7 bases and 8 bases, there was a span of 14 bases. The germline CDR1 and CDR2 sequences are SQVTM and ANQGSEA. The CDR3 loop spans 11 amino acids.

In DNA, the CDR3 is TGTGCCAGCAGCACCGGACAGGGGAGAGCTAATGAAAAACTGTTTTTT. Translating gives CASSTGQGRANEKLFF. V usage is TRBV7-9 and J usage is TRBJ1-4; 9 bases map to TRBD1. This CDR3 has 16 amino acids. The germline CDR1 and CDR2 sequences are SEHNR and FQNEAQ (reference sequence). With 5 bases clipped from V and 3 bases from J, the junction kept 7 bases outside the gene matches.

The gene calls are TRBV27 and TRBJ2-7, with D perhaps TRBD2 (5 bases). The CDR3 has 13 residues. V dropped 8 bases and J dropped 3 bases, with 14 bases sitting between them. Germline assignment: CDR1 MNHEY and CDR2 SMNVEV (reference sequence). This chain's CDR3 is CASHRGGGYEQYF. Written as DNA, the CDR3 is TGTGCCAGCCACCGGGGTGGAGGCTACGAGCAGTACTTC.

The rearrangement links TRBV7-2 to TRBJ2-5, with D tentatively TRBD1 or TRBD2 (5 bases each). This CDR3 has 13 residues. With 1 base removed from V and 3 bases from J, the gap between germline ends came to 6 bases. Germline V gene lookup returns CDR1 SGHTA and CDR2 FQGNSA. The CDR3 is CASSLVGEETQYF. CDR3 coding DNA: TGTGCCAGCAGCTTAGTGGGGGAAGAGACCCAGTACTTC. Supplemented by reference TRBV7-2 and TRBJ2-5, the full variable domain reads GAGVSQSPSNKVTEKGKDVELRCDPISGHTALYWYRQSLGQGLEFLIYFQGNSAPDKSGLPSDRFSAERTGGSVSTLTIQRTQQEDSAVYLCASSLVGEETQYFGPGTRLLVL.

This clone turned up a few times. CDR3 coding DNA: TGTGCCAGCAGCTACCACCGTTTATCCAGGCCCAACCAAGAGACCCAGTACTTC. Translation: CASSYHRLSRPNQETQYF. The chain recombines TRBV7-9 with TRBJ2-5; D is ambiguous. V was shortened by 4 bases and J by 0 bases, with 21 bases between the two germline ends. CDR3 size: 18 residues. Germline CDR1 SEHNR, CDR2 FQNEAQ (reference sequence).

This chain links TRBV27 with TRBJ1-4; 8 bases fit TRBD1. The germline V gene has CDR1 MNHEY and CDR2 SMNVEV (reference sequence). The V and J ends lost 6 bases and 7 bases, in that order; junction bases with no gene match: 16. There are 17 residues in the CDR3. The CDR3 DNA sequence: TGTGCCAGCAGAACGACAGGGGAGGGTGGGAGGACTGAAAAACTGTTTTTT. Protein: CASRTTGEGGRTEKLFF.

V usage is TRBV27 and J usage is TRBJ1-4; D is possibly TRBD1 (6 bases). V dropped 6 bases and J dropped 5 bases, with 13 bases sitting between them. Germline lookup yields CDR1 MNHEY and CDR2 SMNVEV (reference sequence). This CDR3 has 14 residues. CDR3 loop: CASSRTQGNEKLFF. The CDR3 nucleotides are TGTGCCAGCAGCAGGACCCAGGGGAATGAAAAACTGTTTTTT.

This chain links TRBV7-2 with TRBJ2-7; D gene unclear. Germline V gene lookup returns CDR1 SGHTA and CDR2 FQGNSA. The CDR3 has 14 amino acids. Trimming stripped 0 bases from V and 7 bases from J, with 13 bases between. The CDR3, as DNA: TGTGCCAGCAGCTTAGCTCCAGGCTCCTTGGAGCAGTACTTC. Protein: CASSLAPGSLEQYF.